These 11 T cell receptor beta chains originate from one sample sequenced in a study of tumor-infiltrating lymphocytes in localized non-small cell lung cancer. Measured with immunoSEQ multiplex PCR; TCRdb has only the in-frame clones, and not every one. The sample lists tens of thousands of clones; roughly two thirds were seen once. The sequenced material came from lung tumor tissue. These receptors originate from a human donor with non-small cell lung cancer.

In nucleotides, the CDR3 is TGTGCCAGCAGCTTAGAGCAGGGCTACGAGCAGTACTTC. This gives the protein CASSLEQGYEQYF. V and J are TRBV11-2 and TRBJ2-7; D is perhaps TRBD1 (5 bases). CDR3 length equals 13 residues. CDR1 and CDR2 (germline): SGHAT, FQNNGV. V dropped 0 bases and J dropped 3 bases, with 6 bases sitting between them.

This chain links TRBV6-1 with TRBJ1-2; no reliable D call. CDR3 length equals 13 residues. The germline V gene encodes CDR1 MNHNS and CDR2 SASEGT. Trimming took 2 bases from V and 7 from J, leaving 11 bases between them. CDR3 amino acids: CASSERADGGYTF. CDR3 DNA sequence: TGTGCCAGCAGTGAAAGGGCAGACGGTGGCTACACCTTC.

This sequence joins TRBV7-2 and TRBJ1-2, with no clear D. The V gene's germline CDR1 is SGHTA and CDR2 FQGNSA. Trimming removed 0 bases at V and 5 bases at J, with 10 bases between. The CDR3 runs 14 residues. The DNA of the CDR3 is TGTGCCAGCAGCTTAGCTTTGGCGGTTTATGGCTACACCTTC. This codes for CASSLALAVYGYTF.

The CDR3 loop reads CAWSATGGIANYGYTF. In DNA form, the CDR3 reads TGTGCCTGGAGTGCGACAGGAGGCATCGCTAACTATGGCTACACCTTC. The V call is TRBV30, the J call TRBJ1-2; tentative D call: TRBD1 (6 bases). Deletions cut 1 base from V and 0 bases from J, with 15 bases between. Germline values: CDR1 GTSNPN, CDR2 SVGIG (reference sequence). The CDR3 is made up of 16 amino acids.

The genes are TRBV19 and TRBJ1-1, with D possibly matching TRBD1 (6 bases). CDR3 length: 17 residues. Germline CDR1 and CDR2: LNHDA and SQIVND (reference sequence). V was clipped by 3 bases and J by 1 base, with 18 bases between them. CDR3 DNA: TGTGCCAGTAGTATGTATACTCAGGGGCCGGGGAACACTGAAGCTTTCTTT. Its translation: CASSMYTQGPGNTEAFF.

The V gene is TRBV18, the J gene TRBJ1-1, with D uncertain. Trimming took off 8 bases at V and 0 bases at J, with 10 bases between the two ends. The germline gives CDR1 KGHSH, CDR2 LQKENI. The CDR3 is made up of 13 amino acids. The CDR3 is CASREGMNTEAFF. The CDR3 DNA is TGTGCCAGCCGGGAGGGAATGAACACTGAAGCTTTCTTT.

V gene TRBV15 combines with J gene TRBJ2-3; no reliable D call. This CDR3 spans 14 amino acids. Germline assignment: CDR1 LNHNV and CDR2 YYDKDF (reference sequence). V gave up 0 bases and J gave up 3 bases, with 7 bases separating them. This CDR3 is CATSRDLNTDTQYF. The DNA of the CDR3 is TGTGCCACCAGCAGAGATCTAAATACAGATACGCAGTATTTT.

V usage is TRBV6-1 and J usage is TRBJ2-7; tentatively, D is TRBD2 (6 bases). V dropped 7 bases and J dropped 1 base, with 17 bases sitting between them. Germline CDR1 reads MNHNS; CDR2 reads SASEGT. The CDR3 extends over 15 amino acids. CDR3 in DNA: TGTGCCAGCACCGTAGGGACTCTCGGATCCTACGAGCAGTACTTC. It yields the protein CASTVGTLGSYEQYF.

The chain joins TRBV6-4 to TRBJ2-1, with 10 bases lining up with TRBD1. V dropped 6 bases and J dropped 3; count of bases not matched to a gene: 8. The germline V gene encodes CDR1 MRHNA and CDR2 SNTAGT. This CDR3 has 16 amino acids. The CDR3: CASRALDRGDYNEQFF. CDR3 coding DNA: TGTGCCAGCAGGGCCCTGGACAGGGGGGACTACAATGAGCAGTTCTTC.

The chain has TRBV5-6 and TRBJ1-1, with D possibly TRBD1 on 5 matching bases. Germline CDR1 SGHDT, CDR2 YYEEEE. The germline V and J ends were trimmed by 4 bases and 3 bases, with 10 bases remaining between them. The CDR3 has 13 amino acids. CDR3 sequence reads: CASSPLGDTEAFF. CDR3 bases: TGTGCCAGCAGCCCCTTGGGGGACACTGAAGCTTTCTTT. Looking up the rest from reference TRBV5-6 and TRBJ1-1 gives the full variable domain: DAGVTQSPTHLIKTRGQQVTLRCSPKSGHDTVSWYQQALGQGPQFIFQYYEEEERQRGNFPDRFSGHQFPNYSSELNVNALLLGDSALYLCASSPLGDTEAFFGQGTRLTVV.

The chain links TRBV5-1 to TRBJ2-5; tentatively, D is TRBD1 (5 bases). This CDR3 contains 16 residues. Germline V gene sequence: CDR1 SGHRS, CDR2 YFSETQ. V was shortened by 0 bases and J by 1 base, with 13 bases between the two germline ends. This chain's CDR3 is CASSLGQWGFQETQYF. DNA of the CDR3: TGCGCCAGCAGCTTGGGACAGTGGGGATTCCAAGAGACCCAGTACTTC.